These 2 T cell receptor beta chains were sequenced from one sample in a study of T-cell memory formation after mild COVID-19. TCRdb reprocessed the 5' RACE reads with MiXCR, giving one entry per CDR3 protein. Among some 150,000 distinct CDR3 sequences listed, 6% to 7% were seen once. Sequenced: PBMCs or a T cell subset sorted from them (not recorded which). These TCRs come from an adult woman who had mild COVID-19 (a few samples of this study predate the infection). Cell type and time point are not known.

This clonotype turned up a few times. The chain links TRBV7-2 to TRBJ2-5; D unresolved. The germline V and J ends were trimmed by 5 bases and 2 bases, with 15 bases remaining between them. Germline CDR1 and CDR2: SGHTA and FQGNSA. This CDR3 region has 15 residues. CDR3 nucleotide sequence: TGTGCCAGCAGCACACGCTATAGAGCACAAGAGACCCAGTACTTC. This translates into CASSTRYRAQETQYF. The full variable domain, in which reference TRBV7-2 and TRBJ2-5 provide the parts outside the CDR3, is GAGVSQSPSNKVTEKGKDVELRCDPISGHTALYWYRQSLGQGLEFLIYFQGNSAPDKSGLPSDRFSAERTGGSVSTLTIQRTQQEDSAVYLCASSTRYRAQETQYFGPGTRLLVL.

This rearrangement joins TRBV3-1 to TRBJ1-5; D remains ambiguous. Trimming cost V 1 base and J 4 bases, with 5 bases left between them. Per germline, CDR1 LGHDT and CDR2 YNNKEL (reference sequence). The CDR3 extends over 13 amino acids. CDR3 region: CASSQGRNQPQHF. The DNA for the CDR3 is TGTGCCAGCAGCCAAGGGAGAAATCAGCCCCAGCATTTT. The entire variable domain, with the rest obtained from reference TRBV3-1 and TRBJ1-5, is as follows: DTAVSQTPKYLVTQMGNDKSIKCEQNLGHDTMYWYKQDSKKFLKIMFSYNNKELIINETVPNRFSPKSPDKAHLNLHINSLELGDSAVYFCASSQGRNQPQHFGDGTRLSIL.